This entry describes one TCR beta chain. What it binds is unknown. TCR beta libraries used around 2 micrograms of genomic DNA from cryopreserved PBMCs. The sample belongs to a study of cytotoxic CD8 clonotypes in ibrutinib-treated CLL. Study details: In all, about a dozen patients were relapsed/refractory, some 15 were treatment-naive and 17 to 18 were IGHV unmutated.

Study-wide points: Public clonotypes were seen rarely and were contracted or stable on treatment.

The J segment lost 5 bases and the V segment lost 8 bases, leaving 6 bases of the junction unmatched. Germline lookup yields CDR1 WNHNN and CDR2 SYGVQD (reference sequence). This CDR3 has 15 amino acids. Sequencing was performed with immunoSEQ multiplex PCR; in TCRdb, only in-frame clones are kept and a portion is missing. This table holds about 140,000 clones, around 90% found once. This chain uses TRBV10-1 with TRBJ2-3; 14 nucleotides match TRBD2. The receptor's source is a human donor with chronic lymphocytic leukemia. The input for sequencing was PBMCs, taken after 12 months of ibrutinib treatment. CDR3 bases: TGCGCCAGCTCCGGCGGGACTAGCGGGAGAGATACGCAGTATTTT. Protein sequence: CASSGGTSGRDTQYF.